Below, 10 T cell receptor beta chains from the same sample are listed, as sequenced in a study of blood T cells in healthy people across ages. Next came a second PCR, run for about 6 to 11 cycles, which used a sample-barcoded 5' primer along with a J-beta primer mix. TCRdb re-analysed the 5' RACE reads in MiXCR, keeping a single row per CDR3 protein. The sample shows nearly 1 million distinct CDR3 sequences, roughly 51% of them seen only once. The sample was blood. These receptors were taken from a woman aged 55-75 years in good health.

As for this clonotype: The junction and the germline gene differ at one end; a read error may be behind it. The chain couples TRBV6-2 or TRBV6-3 to TRBJ2-7; D is uncertain. CDR1 is MNHEY and CDR2 is SVGEGT in the germline V gene. This CDR3 has 12 residues. In DNA form, the CDR3 reads TGTGCCAGCAGTTACAGGACCTACGAGCAGAACTTC. Translation: CASSYRTYEQNF.

The chain carries TRBV12-3 or TRBV12-4 and TRBJ1-1; D is perhaps TRBD1 (6 bases). The CDR3 loop spans 14 amino acids. V was clipped by 3 bases and J by 6 bases, with 14 bases between them. This CDR3 is CASSFARGRPEAFF. CDR3 DNA: TGTGCCAGCAGTTTCGCCAGGGGAAGGCCTGAAGCTTTCTTT.

The rearrangement uses TRBV2 and TRBJ1-4, with TRBD1 matching over 9 bases. With V trimmed by 5 bases and J by 5 bases, 6 bases remained unmatched. This CDR3 contains 15 residues. CDR1 and CDR2 from the germline V gene are SNHLY and FYNNEI. CDR3 sequence: CASSLSTGGNEKLFF. The DNA of the CDR3 is TGTGCCAGCAGTTTGTCCACAGGGGGCAATGAAAAACTGTTTTTT.

In its sample, this clonotype was seen once. The genes are TRBV4-1 and TRBJ2-5; 10 nucleotides match TRBD2. Germline V lookup: CDR1 MGHRA, CDR2 YSYEKL. V lost 3 bases and J lost 1; bases outside the gene matches: 5. This CDR3 spans 16 amino acids. CDR3 sequence reads: CASSQLSGRLQETQYF. The CDR3 nucleotides read TGCGCCAGCAGCCAGCTTAGCGGGAGGCTCCAAGAGACCCAGTACTTC.

This clonotype was counted a few times. The rearrangement links TRBV6-2 or TRBV6-3 to TRBJ1-2; no definite D call. Trimming took 2 bases from V and 9 from J, leaving 13 bases between them. CDR1 is MNHEY, CDR2 SVGEGT, per germline. The CDR3 contains 13 residues. Written as DNA, the CDR3 is TGTGCCAGCAGTTACGGCAGCCCTAGGAGCTACACCTTC. Its protein is CASSYGSPRSYTF.

This clonotype was seen a few times. J is TRBJ2-7 and V is TRBV28, with a tentative D call TRBD2 (7 bases). Germline V gene sequence: CDR1 MDHEN, CDR2 SYDVKM. The CDR3 runs to 17 residues. Trimming took off 6 bases at V and 3 bases at J, with 24 bases between the two ends. The CDR3 nucleotides read TGTGCCAGCAGACAACCCGGGGGCGGGGGTAATCACTACGAGCAGTACTTC. It specifies CASRQPGGGGNHYEQYF.

The sample holds one count of this clonotype. The chain has TRBV4-2 and TRBJ1-5; 9 bases match TRBD1. With V trimmed by 2 bases and J by 4 bases, 6 bases remained unmatched. Germline loops: CDR1 LGHNA, CDR2 YNFKEQ. The CDR3 has 16 amino acids. The CDR3 sequence: CASSQTPGQGNQPQHF. For the CDR3, the DNA is TGTGCCAGCAGCCAAACACCGGGACAGGGAAATCAGCCCCAGCATTTT.

This clonotype was seen more than once but under ten times. The V and J genes are TRBV4-1 and TRBJ1-2; D is uncertain. Trimming left V 6 bases short and J 2 bases short, with 16 bases between. The germline V gene encodes CDR1 MGHRA and CDR2 YSYEKL. The CDR3 runs to 15 residues. The CDR3 here is CASRVDPHGNYGYTF. For the CDR3, the DNA is TGCGCCAGCAGGGTTGATCCCCATGGGAACTATGGCTACACCTTC.

The chain employs TRBV28 and TRBJ2-3; perhaps TRBD2 as D (5 bases). CDR1 is MDHEN and CDR2 is SYDVKM in the germline V gene. The CDR3 is 14 amino acids. V lost 8 bases and J 4 bases, leaving 16 bases between the germline ends. Here the CDR3 reads CASYDRDFADTQYF. The CDR3 nucleotides read TGTGCCAGCTATGATCGGGATTTTGCAGATACGCAGTATTTT.

The table lists this clonotype with a few counts. J is TRBJ2-2 and V is TRBV4-1; D may be TRBD1 or TRBD2 (6 bases each). With 0 bases removed from V and 7 bases from J, the gap between germline ends came to 12 bases. The CDR3 contains 15 residues. CDR1 and CDR2 from the germline V gene are MGHRA and YSYEKL. Here the CDR3 reads CASSQDGGGRGELFF. The CDR3 coding sequence is TGCGCCAGCAGCCAAGATGGTGGGGGGCGCGGGGAGCTGTTTTTT.